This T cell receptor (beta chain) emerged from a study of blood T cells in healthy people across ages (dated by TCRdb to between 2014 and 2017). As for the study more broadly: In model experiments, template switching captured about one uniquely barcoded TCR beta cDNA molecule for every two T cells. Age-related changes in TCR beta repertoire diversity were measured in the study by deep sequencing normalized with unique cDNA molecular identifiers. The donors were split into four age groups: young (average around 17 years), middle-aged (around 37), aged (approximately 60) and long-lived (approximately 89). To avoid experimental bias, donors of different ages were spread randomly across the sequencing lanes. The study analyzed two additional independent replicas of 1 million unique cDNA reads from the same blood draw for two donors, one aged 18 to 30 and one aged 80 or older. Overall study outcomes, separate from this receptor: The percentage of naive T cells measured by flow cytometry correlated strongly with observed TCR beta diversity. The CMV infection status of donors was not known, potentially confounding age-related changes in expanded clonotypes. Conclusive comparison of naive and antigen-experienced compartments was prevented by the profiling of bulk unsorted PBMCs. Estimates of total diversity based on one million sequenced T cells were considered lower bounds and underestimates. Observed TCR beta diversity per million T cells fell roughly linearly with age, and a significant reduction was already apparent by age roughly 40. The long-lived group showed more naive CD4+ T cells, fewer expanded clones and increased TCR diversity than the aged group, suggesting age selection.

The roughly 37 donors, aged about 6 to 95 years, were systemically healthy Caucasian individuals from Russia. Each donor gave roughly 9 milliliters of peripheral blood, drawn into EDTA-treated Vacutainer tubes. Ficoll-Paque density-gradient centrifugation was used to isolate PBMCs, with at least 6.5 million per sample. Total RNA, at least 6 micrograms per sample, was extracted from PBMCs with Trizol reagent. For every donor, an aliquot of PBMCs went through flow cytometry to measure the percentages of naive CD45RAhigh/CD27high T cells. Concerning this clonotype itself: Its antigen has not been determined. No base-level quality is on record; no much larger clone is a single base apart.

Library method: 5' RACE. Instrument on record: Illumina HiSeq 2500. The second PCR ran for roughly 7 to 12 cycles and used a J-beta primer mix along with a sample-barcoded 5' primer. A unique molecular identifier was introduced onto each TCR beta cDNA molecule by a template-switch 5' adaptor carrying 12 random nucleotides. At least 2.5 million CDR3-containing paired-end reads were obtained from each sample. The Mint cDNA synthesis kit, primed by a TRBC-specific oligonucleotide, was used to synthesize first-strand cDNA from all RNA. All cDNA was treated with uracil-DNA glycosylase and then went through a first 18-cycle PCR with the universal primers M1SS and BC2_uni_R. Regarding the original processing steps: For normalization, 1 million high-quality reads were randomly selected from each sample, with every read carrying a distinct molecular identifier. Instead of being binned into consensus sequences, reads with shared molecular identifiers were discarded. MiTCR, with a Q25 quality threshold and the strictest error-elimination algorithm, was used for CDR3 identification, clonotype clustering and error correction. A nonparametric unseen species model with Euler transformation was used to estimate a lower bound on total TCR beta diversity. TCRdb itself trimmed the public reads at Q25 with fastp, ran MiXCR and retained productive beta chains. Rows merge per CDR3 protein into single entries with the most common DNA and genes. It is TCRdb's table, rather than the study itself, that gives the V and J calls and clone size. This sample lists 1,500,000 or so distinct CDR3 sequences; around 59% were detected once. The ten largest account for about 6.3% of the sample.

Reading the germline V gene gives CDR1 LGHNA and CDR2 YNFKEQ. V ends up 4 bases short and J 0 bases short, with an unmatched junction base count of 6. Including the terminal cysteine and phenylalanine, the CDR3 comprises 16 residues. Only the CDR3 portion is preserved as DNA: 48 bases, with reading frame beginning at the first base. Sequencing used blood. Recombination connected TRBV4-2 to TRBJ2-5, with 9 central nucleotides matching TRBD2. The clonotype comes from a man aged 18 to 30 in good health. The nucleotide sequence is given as TGTGCCAGCAGCCCAGGAGAGCGGGGGGACCAAGAGACCCAGTACTTC. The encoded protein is CASSPGERGDQETQYF.